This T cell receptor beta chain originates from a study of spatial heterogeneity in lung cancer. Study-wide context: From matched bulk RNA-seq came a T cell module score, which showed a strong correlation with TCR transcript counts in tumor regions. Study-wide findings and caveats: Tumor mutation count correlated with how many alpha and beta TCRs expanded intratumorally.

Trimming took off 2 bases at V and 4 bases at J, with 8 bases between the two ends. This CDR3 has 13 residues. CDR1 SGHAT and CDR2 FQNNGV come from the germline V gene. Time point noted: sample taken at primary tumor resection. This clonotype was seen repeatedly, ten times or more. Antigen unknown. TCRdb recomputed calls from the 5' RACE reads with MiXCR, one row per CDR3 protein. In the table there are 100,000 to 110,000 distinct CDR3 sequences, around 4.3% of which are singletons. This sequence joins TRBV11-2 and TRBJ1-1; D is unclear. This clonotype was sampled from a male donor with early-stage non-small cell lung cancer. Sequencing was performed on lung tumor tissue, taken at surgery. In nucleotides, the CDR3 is TGTGCCAGCAGCTTATATTGGAGCACTGAAGCTTTCTTT. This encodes CASSLYWSTEAFF.